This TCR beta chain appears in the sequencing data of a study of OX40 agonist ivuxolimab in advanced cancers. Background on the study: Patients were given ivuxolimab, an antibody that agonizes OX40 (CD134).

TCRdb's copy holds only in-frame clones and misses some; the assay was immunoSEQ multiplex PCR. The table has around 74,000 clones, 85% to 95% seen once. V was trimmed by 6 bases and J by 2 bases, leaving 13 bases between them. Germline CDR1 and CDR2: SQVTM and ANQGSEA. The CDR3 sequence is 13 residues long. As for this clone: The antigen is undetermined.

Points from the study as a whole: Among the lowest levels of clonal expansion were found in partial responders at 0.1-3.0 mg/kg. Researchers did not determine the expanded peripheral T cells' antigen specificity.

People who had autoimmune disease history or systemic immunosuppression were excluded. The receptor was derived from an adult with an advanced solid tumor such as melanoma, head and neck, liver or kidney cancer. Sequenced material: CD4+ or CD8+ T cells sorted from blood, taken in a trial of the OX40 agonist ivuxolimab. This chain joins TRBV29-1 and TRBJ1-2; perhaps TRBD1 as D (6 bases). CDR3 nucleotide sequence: TGCAGCGTGCCGGGACAATCAAACTATGGCTACACCTTC. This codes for CSVPGQSNYGYTF.